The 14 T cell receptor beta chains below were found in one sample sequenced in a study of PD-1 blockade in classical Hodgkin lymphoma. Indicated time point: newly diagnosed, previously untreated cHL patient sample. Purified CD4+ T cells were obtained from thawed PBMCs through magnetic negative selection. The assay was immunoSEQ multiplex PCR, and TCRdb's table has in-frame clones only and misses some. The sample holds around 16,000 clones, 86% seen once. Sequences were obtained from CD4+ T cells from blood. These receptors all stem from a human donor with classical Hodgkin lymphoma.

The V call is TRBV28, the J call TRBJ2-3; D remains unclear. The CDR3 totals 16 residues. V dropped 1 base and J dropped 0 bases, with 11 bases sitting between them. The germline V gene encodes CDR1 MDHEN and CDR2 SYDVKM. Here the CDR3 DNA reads TGTGCCAGCAGTTTATATCGGAGATCTAGCACAGATACGCAGTATTTT. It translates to CASSLYRRSSTDTQYF.

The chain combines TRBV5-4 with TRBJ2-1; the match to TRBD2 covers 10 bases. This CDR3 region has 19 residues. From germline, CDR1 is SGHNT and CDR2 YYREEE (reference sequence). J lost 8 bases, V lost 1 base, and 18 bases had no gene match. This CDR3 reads CASSLSWSSGSSGKDEQFF. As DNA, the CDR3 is TGTGCCAGCAGCTTGAGCTGGTCTAGCGGGAGTTCTGGTAAGGATGAGCAGTTCTTC.

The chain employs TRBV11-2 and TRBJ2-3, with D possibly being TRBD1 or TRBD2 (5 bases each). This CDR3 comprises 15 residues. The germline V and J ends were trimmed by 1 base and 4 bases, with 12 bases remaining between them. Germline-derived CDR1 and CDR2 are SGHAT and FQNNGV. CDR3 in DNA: TGTGCCAGCAGCTTAGTGTGGGGGAAGCCAGATACGCAGTATTTT. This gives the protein CASSLVWGKPDTQYF.

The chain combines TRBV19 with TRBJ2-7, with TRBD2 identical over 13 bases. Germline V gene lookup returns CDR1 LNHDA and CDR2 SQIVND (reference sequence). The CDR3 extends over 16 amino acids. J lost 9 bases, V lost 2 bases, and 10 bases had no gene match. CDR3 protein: CASSIQFGLAGAGQYF. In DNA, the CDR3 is TGTGCCAGTAGTATACAATTTGGACTAGCGGGAGCCGGGCAGTACTTC.

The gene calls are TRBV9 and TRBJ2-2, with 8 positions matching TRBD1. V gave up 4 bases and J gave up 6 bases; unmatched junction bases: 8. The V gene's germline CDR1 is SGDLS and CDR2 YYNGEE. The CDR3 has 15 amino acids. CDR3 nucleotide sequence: TGTGCCAGCAGCCCCACGGACAGGGAGGCCGGGGAGCTGTTTTTT. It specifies CASSPTDREAGELFF.

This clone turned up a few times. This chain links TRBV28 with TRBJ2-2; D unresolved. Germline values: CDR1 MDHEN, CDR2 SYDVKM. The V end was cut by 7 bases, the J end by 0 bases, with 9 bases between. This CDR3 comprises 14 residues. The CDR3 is CASNGPANTGELFF. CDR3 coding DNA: TGTGCCAGCAACGGTCCCGCGAACACCGGGGAGCTGTTTTTT.

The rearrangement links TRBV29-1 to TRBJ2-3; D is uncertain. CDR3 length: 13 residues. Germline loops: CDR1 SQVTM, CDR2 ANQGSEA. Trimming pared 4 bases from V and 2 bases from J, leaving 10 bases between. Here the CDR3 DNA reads TGCAGCGTTGCGGGCGGAGCCACAGATACGCAGTATTTT. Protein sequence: CSVAGGATDTQYF.

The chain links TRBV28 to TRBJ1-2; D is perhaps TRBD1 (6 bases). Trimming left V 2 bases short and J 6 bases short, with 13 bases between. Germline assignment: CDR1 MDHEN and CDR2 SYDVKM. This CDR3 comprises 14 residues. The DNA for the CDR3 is TGTGCCAGCAGTTTACGAATAGGGGGGAATGGCTACACCTTC. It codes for CASSLRIGGNGYTF.

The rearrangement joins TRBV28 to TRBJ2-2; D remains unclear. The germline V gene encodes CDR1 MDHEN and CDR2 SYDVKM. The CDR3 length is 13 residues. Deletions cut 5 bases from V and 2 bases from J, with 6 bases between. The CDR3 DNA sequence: TGTGCCAGCAGTACACAAAACACCGGGGAGCTGTTTTTT. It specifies CASSTQNTGELFF. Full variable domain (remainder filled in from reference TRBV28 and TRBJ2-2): DVKVTQSSRYLVKRTGEKVFLECVQDMDHENMFWYRQDPGLGLRLIYFSYDVKMKEKGDIPEGYSVSREKKERFSLILESASTNQTSMYLCASSTQNTGELFFGEGSRLTVL.

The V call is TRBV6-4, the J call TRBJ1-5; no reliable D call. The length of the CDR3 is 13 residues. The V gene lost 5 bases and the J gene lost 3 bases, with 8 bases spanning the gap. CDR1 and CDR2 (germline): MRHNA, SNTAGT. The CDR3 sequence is CASSKAANQPQHF. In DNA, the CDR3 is TGTGCCAGCAGTAAGGCAGCCAATCAGCCCCAGCATTTT.

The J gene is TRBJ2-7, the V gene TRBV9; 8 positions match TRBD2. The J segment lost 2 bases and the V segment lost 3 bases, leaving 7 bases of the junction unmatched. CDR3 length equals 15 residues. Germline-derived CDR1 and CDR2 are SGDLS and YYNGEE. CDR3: CASSAQTSGPYEQYF. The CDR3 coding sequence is TGTGCCAGCAGCGCCCAAACTAGCGGTCCCTACGAGCAGTACTTC.

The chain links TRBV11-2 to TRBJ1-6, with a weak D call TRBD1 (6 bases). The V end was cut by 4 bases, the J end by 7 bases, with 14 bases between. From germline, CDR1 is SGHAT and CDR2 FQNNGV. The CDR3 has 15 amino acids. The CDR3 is CASSSNGQLNSPLHF. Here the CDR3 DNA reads TGTGCCAGCAGCTCCAATGGACAGTTGAATTCACCCCTCCACTTT. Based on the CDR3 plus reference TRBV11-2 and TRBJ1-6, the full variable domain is EAGVAQSPRYKIIEKRQSVAFWCNPISGHATLYWYQQILGQGPKLLIQFQNNGVVDDSQLPKDRFSAERLKGVDSTLKIQPAKLEDSAVYLCASSSNGQLNSPLHFGNGTRLTVT.

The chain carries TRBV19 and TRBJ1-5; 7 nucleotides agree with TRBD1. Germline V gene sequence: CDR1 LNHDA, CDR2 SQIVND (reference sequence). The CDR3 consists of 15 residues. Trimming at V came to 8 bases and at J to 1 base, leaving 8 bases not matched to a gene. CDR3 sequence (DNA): TGTGCCAGTTGCTCAGGGGGAATAAGCAATCAGCCCCAGCATTTT. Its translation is CASCSGGISNQPQHF. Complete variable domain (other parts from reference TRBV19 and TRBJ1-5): DGGITQSPKYLFRKEGQNVTLSCEQNLNHDAMYWYRQDPGQGLRLIYYSQIVNDFQKGDIAEGYSVSREKKESFPLTVTSAQKNPTAFYLCASCSGGISNQPQHFGDGTRLSIL.

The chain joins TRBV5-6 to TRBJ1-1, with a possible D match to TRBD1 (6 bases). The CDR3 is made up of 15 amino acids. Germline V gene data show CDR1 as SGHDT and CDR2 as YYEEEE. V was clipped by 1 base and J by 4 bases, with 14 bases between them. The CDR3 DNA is TGTGCCAGCAGCTTGATCGGGGGCAGGGGCACTGAAGCTTTCTTT. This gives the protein CASSLIGGRGTEAFF.